A single sample gave rise to the 15 T cell receptor beta chains below, sequenced in a study of T cells in women clearing cervical HPV infection. Sequenced by immunoSEQ multiplex PCR; TCRdb stores in-frame clones only, minus some. This table lists about 45,000 clones. Sequencing was carried out using blood buffy coat. Source of these receptors: a woman between 18 and 70 years old with a cervical HPV16 infection that either progressed to CIN3+ or cleared (not recorded which).

Concerning this clone itself: With the read ending 3 residues before the CDR3 end, the germline J gene is used to fill in that end. The genes are TRBV5-1 and TRBJ2-3, with 15 bases fitting TRBD2. Germline CDR1 and CDR2: SGHRS and YFSETQ. The J segment lost 7 bases and the V segment lost 0 bases, leaving 6 bases of the junction unmatched. The CDR3 runs to 17 residues. The CDR3 region is CASSLVGLAGGLNTQYF. The sequenced part of the CDR3 DNA is TGCGCCAGCAGCTTGGTTGGACTAGCGGGGGGGCTTAATACG.

A note on this clone: From the germline J gene comes the end of the CDR3, since the read stops 3 residues before it. The chain employs TRBV20-1 and TRBJ2-3; 11 bases align to TRBD2. This CDR3 comprises 16 residues. The trim removed 6 bases at V and 6 bases at J, leaving 14 bases unmatched. In germline, CDR1 is DFQATT, CDR2 SNEGSKA (reference sequence). This chain's CDR3 is CSARSLTSGTGDTQYF. CDR3 bases read: TGCAGTGCCAGATCCCTGACTAGCGGGACGGGGGATACG.

CDR3 sequence: CASSDEASSGGNEQFF. The CDR3 bases that were read are TGTGCCAGCAGTGACGAGGCGAGTAGCGGGGGCAATGAG. V usage is TRBV6-4 and J usage is TRBJ2-1, with 9 bases identical to TRBD2. The CDR3 goes on 3 residues after the read ends, and that part is filled in from the germline J gene. CDR3 length: 16 amino acids. Per germline, CDR1 MRHNA and CDR2 SNTAGT. V lost 2 bases, J lost 6 bases, and 8 bases stayed unmatched.

Worth noting for this clone: The CDR3 end is not reached by the read, which stops 3 residues before it; the germline J gene fills it in. The rearrangement uses TRBV7-9 and TRBJ1-2; 11 positions match TRBD1. This CDR3 is built from 15 residues. Germline CDR1 is SEHNR and CDR2 is FQNEAQ (reference sequence). Incomplete CDR3 DNA: TGTGCCAGCAGCTCTGGACAGGGGGCCGGTCGAGGC. This sequence encodes CASSSGQGAGRG. In full, the CDR3 reads CASSSGQGAGRGYTF.

Concerning this clone itself: The read ends 3 residues before the CDR3 terminus; that terminus is restored from the germline J gene. The V call is TRBV20-1, the J call TRBJ1-2, with D uncertain. The germline V gene encodes CDR1 DFQATT and CDR2 SNEGSKA (reference sequence). This CDR3 comprises 11 residues. Trimming took off 4 bases at V and 5 bases at J, with 8 bases between the two ends. The covered CDR3 bases are TGCAGTGCTATTGGACTGTATGGC. It specifies CSAIGLYG. The complete CDR3 protein is CSAIGLYGYTF.

Comments on this clone: Read coverage stops 3 residues before the CDR3 terminus; the germline J gene supplies the remainder. The rearrangement links TRBV18 to TRBJ1-1; the match to TRBD1 covers 7 bases. V was pared by 2 bases and J by 3 bases, with 3 bases of the junction left unmatched. Germline values: CDR1 KGHSH, CDR2 LQKENI. This CDR3 comprises 14 residues. Partial CDR3 DNA: TGTGCCAGCTCACCATACCAGGGGGACACTGAA. Translated: CASSPYQGDTE. The whole CDR3 reads CASSPYQGDTEAFF. Filled out from reference TRBV18 and TRBJ1-1, the complete variable domain reads NAGVMQNPRHLVRRRGQEARLRCSPMKGHSHVYWYRQLPEEGLKFMVYLQKENIIDESGMPKERFSAEFPKEGPSILRIQQVVRGDSAAYFCASSPYQGDTEAFFGQGTRLTVV.

Worth noting for this clone: The sequenced fragment ends 3 residues before the CDR3 boundary, so the rest is inferred from the germline J gene. The V gene is TRBV29-1, the J gene TRBJ2-2, with 10 bases aligning to TRBD2. J lost 6 bases, V lost 4 bases, and 8 bases had no gene match. Germline loops: CDR1 SQVTM, CDR2 ANQGSEA. This CDR3 has 15 residues. The sequenced CDR3 bases are TGCAGCGTTGTTTCGAGTAGCGGGGGGCCCGGGGAG. Translating gives CSVVSSSGGPGE. From start to end, the CDR3 is CSVVSSSGGPGELFF.

Comment on this clone: The read gets to within 3 residues of the CDR3 end, and the germline J gene fills in the rest. The chain carries TRBV13 and TRBJ2-2, with D perhaps TRBD2 (6 bases). The CDR3 extends over 16 amino acids. CDR1 is PRHDT and CDR2 is FYEKMQ in the germline V gene (reference sequence). Trimming stripped 5 bases from V and 4 bases from J, with 17 bases between. CDR3 DNA, as far as it was read: TGTGCCAGCAGCCCCGCTTCGGGGCGGGGCACCGGGGAG. This gives the protein CASSPASGRGTGE. The CDR3 in its entirety is CASSPASGRGTGELFF.

As to this clone: With the read ending 3 residues before the CDR3 end, the germline J gene is used to fill in that end. The rearrangement uses TRBV7-9 and TRBJ1-2; 7 bases match TRBD1. Germline V gene sequence: CDR1 SEHNR, CDR2 FQNEAQ (reference sequence). The CDR3 extends over 14 amino acids. Partial CDR3 DNA: TGTGCCAGCAGCCATCGACAGGGACTCTACGAC. Residues: CASSHRQGLYD. The CDR3 reads in full as CASSHRQGLYDYTF.

Of note for this clone: The read falls 3 residues short of the CDR3 end, and the missing part is taken from the germline J gene. The chain links TRBV2 to TRBJ1-5, with D perhaps TRBD1 (5 bases). V lost 6 bases and J lost 0, with 15 bases in between. Germline V gives CDR1 SNHLY, CDR2 FYNNEI. The CDR3 loop spans 16 amino acids. The covered CDR3 bases are TGTGCCAGCAGCTATGTGGCAGGGAATAGCAATCAGCCC. It is translated as CASSYVAGNSNQP. The complete CDR3 reads CASSYVAGNSNQPQHF.

A note on this clone: The read ends 3 residues early relative to the CDR3; the germline J gene fills the gap. This sequence joins TRBV19 and TRBJ1-2; 7 nucleotides match TRBD1. There are 16 residues in the CDR3. V lost 3 bases, J lost 7 bases, and 14 bases stayed unmatched. From germline, CDR1 is LNHDA and CDR2 SQIVND (reference sequence). The CDR3 sequence is CASSISLGGGVLGYTF. Incomplete CDR3 DNA: TGTGCCAGTAGTATTAGTCTCGGAGGGGGCGTACTTGGC.

A word on this clone: The read halts 3 residues ahead of the CDR3 end, with the missing end drawn from the germline J gene. The chain is built from TRBV6-2 or TRBV6-3 and TRBJ1-1; D gene ambiguous. The CDR3 is 14 residues long. Germline CDR1 and CDR2: MNHEY and SVGEGT. The CDR3 bases that were read are TGTGCCAGCAGTTACTCACGGGGTATACCCGGA. Its protein product is CASSYSRGIPG. The whole CDR3 region reads CASSYSRGIPGAFF.

A word on this clone: The CDR3 extends 3 residues past the end of the read, so its final part is completed from the germline J gene. This sequence joins TRBV7-9 and TRBJ1-1; D unresolved. The CDR3 has 12 residues. Germline V gene sequence: CDR1 SEHNR, CDR2 FQNEAQ (reference sequence). The CDR3 spells CASSPLGSEAFF. The DNA read from the CDR3 is TGTGCCAGCAGCCCACTCGGGTCCGAA.

Notes on this clone: Read coverage stops 3 residues before the CDR3 terminus; the germline J gene supplies the remainder. The chain uses TRBV20-1 and TRBJ2-3; 8 nucleotides agree with TRBD1. CDR3 length: 15 amino acids. CDR1 is DFQATT, CDR2 SNEGSKA, per germline (reference sequence). CDR3 DNA (partial): TGCAGTGCTAGGGAGCAGGGGGCAGGGAGTCAGCCG. Amino acids: CSAREQGAGSQP. The complete CDR3 reads CSAREQGAGSQPQYF.

Regarding this clone: The read falls 3 residues short of the CDR3 end, and the missing part is taken from the germline J gene. This sequence joins TRBV11-2 and TRBJ2-1, with no clear D. V lost 3 bases, J lost 0 bases, and 9 bases lay in between. This CDR3 is 15 amino acids long. Germline V CDR1 and CDR2: SGHAT, FQNNGV. CDR3 bases read: TGTGCCAGCAGCTTTGAACCTAGCTCCTACAATGAG. Amino acid sequence: CASSFEPSSYNE. The complete CDR3 reads CASSFEPSSYNEQFF.